Described below is a single TCR beta chain sequence and its context. The assay was immunoSEQ multiplex PCR, and TCRdb's table has in-frame clones only and misses some. Of around 140,000 clones detected, about 87% appear once; the ten largest clones hold 35% to 50%. The CDR3 sequence is 14 residues long. V was clipped by 8 bases and J by 0 bases, with 14 bases between them. The V gene's germline CDR1 is LGHNA and CDR2 YSLEER. The sample comes from a study of blood T cell repertoires in COVID-19. Study-level information: PBMCs, B-cell-depleted T cells, or T cells were the source of the cDNA or gDNA that made up the material.

Material: peripheral blood. This chain joins TRBV4-3 and TRBJ2-7; tentatively, D is TRBD2 (6 bases). The clonotype was recovered from a human donor in a cohort sampled during active COVID-19. The CDR3 sequence is CASVLAFSSYEQYV. The CDR3 DNA is TGCGCCAGCGTTCTAGCGTTTAGCTCCTACGAGCAGTACGTC.